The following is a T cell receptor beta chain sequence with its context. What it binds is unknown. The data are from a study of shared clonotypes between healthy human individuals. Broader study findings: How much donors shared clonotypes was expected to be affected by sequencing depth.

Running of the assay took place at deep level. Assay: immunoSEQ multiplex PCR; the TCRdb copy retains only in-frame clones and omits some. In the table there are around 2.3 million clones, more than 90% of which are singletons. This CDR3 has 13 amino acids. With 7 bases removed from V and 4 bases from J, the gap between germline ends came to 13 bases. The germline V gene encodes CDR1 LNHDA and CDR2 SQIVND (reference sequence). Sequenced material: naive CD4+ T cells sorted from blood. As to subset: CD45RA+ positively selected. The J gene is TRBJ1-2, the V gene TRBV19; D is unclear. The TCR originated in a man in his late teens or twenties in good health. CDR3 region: CASTPSNGYGYTF. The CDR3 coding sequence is TGTGCCAGTACCCCATCTAACGGCTATGGCTACACCTTC.